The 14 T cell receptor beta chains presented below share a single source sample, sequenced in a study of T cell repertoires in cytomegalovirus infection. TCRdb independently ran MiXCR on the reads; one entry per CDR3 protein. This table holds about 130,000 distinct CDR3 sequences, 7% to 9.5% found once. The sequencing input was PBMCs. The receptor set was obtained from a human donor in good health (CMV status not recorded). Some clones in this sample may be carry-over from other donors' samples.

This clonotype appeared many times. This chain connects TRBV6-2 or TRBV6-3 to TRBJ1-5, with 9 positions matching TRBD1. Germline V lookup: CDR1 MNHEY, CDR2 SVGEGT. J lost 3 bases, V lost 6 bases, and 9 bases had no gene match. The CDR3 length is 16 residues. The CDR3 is CASSPQGTGINQPQHF. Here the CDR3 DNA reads TGTGCCAGCAGCCCCCAGGGGACAGGGATCAATCAGCCCCAGCATTTT.

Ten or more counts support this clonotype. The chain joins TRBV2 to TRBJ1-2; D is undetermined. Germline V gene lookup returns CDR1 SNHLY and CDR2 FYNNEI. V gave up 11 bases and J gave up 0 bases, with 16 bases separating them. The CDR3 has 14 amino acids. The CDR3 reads CAGTGRSPNYGYTF. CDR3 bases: TGTGCCGGCACGGGCAGATCCCCTAACTATGGCTACACCTTC.

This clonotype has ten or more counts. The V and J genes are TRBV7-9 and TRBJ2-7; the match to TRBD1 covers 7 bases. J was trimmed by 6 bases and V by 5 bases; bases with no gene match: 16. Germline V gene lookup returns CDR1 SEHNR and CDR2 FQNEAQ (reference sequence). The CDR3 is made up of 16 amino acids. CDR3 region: CASSPTTGTALIEQYF. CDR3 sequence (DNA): TGTGCCAGCAGCCCTACGACCGGGACAGCCCTCATCGAGCAGTACTTC.

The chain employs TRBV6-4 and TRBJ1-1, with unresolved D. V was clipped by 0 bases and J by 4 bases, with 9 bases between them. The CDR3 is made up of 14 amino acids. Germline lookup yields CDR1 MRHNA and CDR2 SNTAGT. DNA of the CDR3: TGTGCCAGCAGTGACTCAAGGGTGGGCACTGAAGCTTTCTTT. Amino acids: CASSDSRVGTEAFF.

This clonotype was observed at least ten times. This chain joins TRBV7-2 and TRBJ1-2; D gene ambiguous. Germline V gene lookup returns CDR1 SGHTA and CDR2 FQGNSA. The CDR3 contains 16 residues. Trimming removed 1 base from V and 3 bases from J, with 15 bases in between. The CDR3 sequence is CASSLEPPPAHYGYTF. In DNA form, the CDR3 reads TGTGCCAGCAGCTTAGAACCACCACCCGCGCACTATGGCTACACCTTC.

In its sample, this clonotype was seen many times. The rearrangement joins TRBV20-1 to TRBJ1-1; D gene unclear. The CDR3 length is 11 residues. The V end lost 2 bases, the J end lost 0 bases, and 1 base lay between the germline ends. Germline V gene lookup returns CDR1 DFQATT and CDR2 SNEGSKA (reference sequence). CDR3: CSARLNTEAFF. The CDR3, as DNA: TGCAGTGCTAGATTGAACACTGAAGCTTTCTTT.

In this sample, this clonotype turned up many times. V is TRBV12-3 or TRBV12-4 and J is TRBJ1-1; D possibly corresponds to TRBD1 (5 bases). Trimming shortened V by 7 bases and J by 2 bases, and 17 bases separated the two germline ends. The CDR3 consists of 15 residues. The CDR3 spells CASNNGGAVNTEAFF. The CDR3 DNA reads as TGTGCCAGCAATAACGGAGGGGCAGTAAACACTGAAGCTTTCTTT.

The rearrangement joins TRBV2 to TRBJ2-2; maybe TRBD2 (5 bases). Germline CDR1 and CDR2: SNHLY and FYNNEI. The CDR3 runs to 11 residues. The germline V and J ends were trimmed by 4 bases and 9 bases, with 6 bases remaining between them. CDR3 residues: CASSVTRELFF. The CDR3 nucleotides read TGTGCCAGCAGTGTGACTAGGGAGCTGTTTTTT.

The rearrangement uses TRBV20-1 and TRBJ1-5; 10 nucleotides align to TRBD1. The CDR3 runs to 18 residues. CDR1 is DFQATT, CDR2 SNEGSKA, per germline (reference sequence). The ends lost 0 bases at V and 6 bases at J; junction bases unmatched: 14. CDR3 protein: CSARDSARDRGLSQPQHF. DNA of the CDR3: TGCAGTGCTAGAGATTCGGCCCGGGACAGGGGACTAAGTCAGCCCCAGCATTTT.

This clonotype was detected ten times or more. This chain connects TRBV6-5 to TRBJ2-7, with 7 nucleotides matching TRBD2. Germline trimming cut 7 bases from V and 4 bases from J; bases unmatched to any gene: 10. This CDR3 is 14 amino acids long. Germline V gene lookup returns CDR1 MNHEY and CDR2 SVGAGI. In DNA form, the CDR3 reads TGTGCCAGCAAGCGGGACGCACCACAGTACGAGCAGTACTTC. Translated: CASKRDAPQYEQYF.

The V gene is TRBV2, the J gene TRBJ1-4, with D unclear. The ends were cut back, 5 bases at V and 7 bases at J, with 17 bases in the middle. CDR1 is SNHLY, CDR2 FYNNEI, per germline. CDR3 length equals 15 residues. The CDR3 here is CASSQEDHSREKLFF. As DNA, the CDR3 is TGTGCCAGCAGTCAGGAGGACCATTCTCGTGAAAAACTGTTTTTT.

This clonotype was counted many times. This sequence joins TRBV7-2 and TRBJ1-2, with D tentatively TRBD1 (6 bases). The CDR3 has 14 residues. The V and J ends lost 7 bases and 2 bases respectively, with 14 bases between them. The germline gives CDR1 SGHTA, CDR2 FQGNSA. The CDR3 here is CASTPRGQNYGYTF. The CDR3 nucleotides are TGTGCCAGCACCCCTCGGGGGCAAAACTATGGCTACACCTTC. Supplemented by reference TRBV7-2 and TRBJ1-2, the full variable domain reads GAGVSQSPSNKVTEKGKDVELRCDPISGHTALYWYRQSLGQGLEFLIYFQGNSAPDKSGLPSDRFSAERTGGSVSTLTIQRTQQEDSAVYLCASTPRGQNYGYTFGSGTRLTVV.

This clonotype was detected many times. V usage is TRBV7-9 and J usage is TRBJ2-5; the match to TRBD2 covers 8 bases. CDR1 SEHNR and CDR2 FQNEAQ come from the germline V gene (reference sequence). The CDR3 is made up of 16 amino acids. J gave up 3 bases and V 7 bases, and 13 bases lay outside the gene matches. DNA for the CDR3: TGTGCCAGCACCGTTTTGACTAGCGTCGGAGAAGAGACCCAGTACTTC. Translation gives CASTVLTSVGEETQYF.

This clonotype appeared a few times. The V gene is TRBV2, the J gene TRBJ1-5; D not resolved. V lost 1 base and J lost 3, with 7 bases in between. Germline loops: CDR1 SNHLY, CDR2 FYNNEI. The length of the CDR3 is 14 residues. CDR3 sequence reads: CASSEGQTNQPQHF. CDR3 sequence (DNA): TGTGCCAGCAGTGAAGGGCAGACCAATCAGCCCCAGCATTTT.